Listed here are 30 T cell receptor delta chains from one sample, sequenced in a study of Vδ1+ human thymocytes. Findings and limits, study-wide: Thymic TRG and TRD repertoires appeared highly polyclonal, with Gaussian CDR3 length distributions.

These receptors have no identified antigens. Sequences come from RNA converted to cDNA by reverse transcription. The CDR3 regions were amplified by multiplex PCR from V-gene primers to a constant-region primer. TCRdb reanalysed the multiplex PCR reads via CATT. The sample comprises around 56,000 delta-chain clones, less than 15% of which are singletons, and about 0.4% rests with the top ten. The sample comprised Vdelta1+ gamma-delta thymocytes from the thymus. Subset meaning: FACS-sorted CD3+ TCRalphabeta- TCRVdelta1+ TCRVdelta2- thymocytes. The receptor source for this set is a girl under three years old who had congenital heart surgery.

The J gene is TRDJ1, the V gene TRDV1; TRDD3 aligns across 10 bases. J lost 3 bases, V lost 5 bases, and 15 bases had no gene match. The CDR3 extends over 18 amino acids. From germline, CDR1 is TSWWSYY and CDR2 QGS. CDR3 residues: CALGKQVLGDWFADKLIF. The DNA for the CDR3 is TGTGCTCTTGGGAAACAAGTACTGGGGGATTGGTTCGCCGATAAACTCATCTTT.

This chain joins TRDV1 and TRDJ1; D ambiguous. The CDR3 has 19 residues. V lost 2 bases and J 1 base, leaving 23 bases between the germline ends. Germline CDR1 TSWWSYY, CDR2 QGS. Here the CDR3 DNA reads TGTGCTCTTGGGGAAATTTCCCGAGCTGGCCCCGCTACCACCGATAAACTCATCTTT. Amino acids: CALGEISRAGPATTDKLIF.

A few counts support this clone. The chain couples TRDV1 to TRDJ1; tentative D call: TRDD3 (6 bases). Germline-derived CDR1 and CDR2 are TSWWSYY and QGS. This CDR3 comprises 18 residues. The V gene lost 1 base and the J gene lost 2 bases, with 20 bases spanning the gap. The CDR3 loop is CALGEPGVGGRSTDKLIF. As DNA, the CDR3 is TGTGCTCTTGGGGAACCTGGGGTTGGGGGCCGATCAACCGATAAACTCATCTTT.

The chain couples TRDV1 to TRDJ1; TRDD3 agrees at 10 bases. This CDR3 is built from 20 residues. The germline gives CDR1 TSWWSYY, CDR2 QGS. The V and J ends lost 0 bases and 0 bases, in that order; junction bases with no gene match: 13. The CDR3 here is CALGELVSWGIMAYTDKLIF. CDR3 DNA sequence: TGTGCTCTTGGGGAACTAGTATCCTGGGGGATAATGGCCTACACCGATAAACTCATCTTT.

V is TRDV1 and J is TRDJ1, with D tentatively TRDD3 (6 bases). V shed 2 bases and J shed 1 base, with 32 bases lying between them. CDR3 length: 22 amino acids. From germline, CDR1 is TSWWSYY and CDR2 QGS. CDR3 loop: CALGEGGSHETSLGPFTDKLIF. CDR3 bases: TGTGCTCTTGGGGAAGGTGGGTCCCACGAGACTTCACTGGGTCCTTTCACCGATAAACTCATCTTT.

This clone was seen a handful of times. The junction departs from germline at one end; a sequencing error may be responsible. This rearrangement joins TRDV1 to TRDJ1, with 13 positions matching TRDD3. CDR1 is TSWWSYY and CDR2 is QGS in the germline V gene. The CDR3 spans 23 residues. CDR3 in amino acids: CALGEKGPMSSTGGYADTDKLIF. CDR3 sequence (DNA): TGTGCTCTTGGGGAAAAAGGACCCATGTCTAGTACTGGGGGATACGCCGACACTGATAAACTCATCTTT.

The chain employs TRDV1 and TRDJ1; 10 positions agree with TRDD3. CDR1 and CDR2 from the germline V gene are TSWWSYY and QGS. The V and J ends lost 2 bases and 0 bases, in that order; junction bases with no gene match: 21. The CDR3 runs 22 residues. CDR3 amino acids: CALGEAELSYDWGILYTDKLIF. The CDR3 DNA sequence: TGTGCTCTTGGGGAAGCGGAGCTTTCCTACGACTGGGGGATTTTGTACACCGATAAACTCATCTTT.

The V and J genes are TRDV1 and TRDJ1; 8 bases are shared with TRDD3. The CDR3 runs 20 residues. Germline assignment: CDR1 TSWWSYY and CDR2 QGS. The V and J ends lost 0 bases and 0 bases, in that order; junction bases with no gene match: 15. The CDR3 nucleotides read TGTGCTCTTGGGGAACTTACCACGTCCTGGGGGACGAGGGACACCGATAAACTCATCTTT. It encodes CALGELTTSWGTRDTDKLIF.

This clone was seen only a few times. The chain joins TRDV1 to TRDJ1; 8 bases fit TRDD3. Germline V gene sequence: CDR1 TSWWSYY, CDR2 QGS. Unmatched junction bases numbered 19, after V lost 0 bases and J lost 7 bases. There are 19 residues in the CDR3. The chain's CDR3 is CALGELSPRQPSGGRKLIF. Here the CDR3 DNA reads TGTGCTCTTGGGGAACTCTCCCCACGCCAACCTTCTGGGGGACGTAAACTCATCTTT.

This clone has just a few counts. V and J are TRDV1 and TRDJ1; unclear D gene. The CDR3 has 20 amino acids. The germline V gene encodes CDR1 TSWWSYY and CDR2 QGS. V shed 3 bases and J shed 0 bases, with 26 bases lying between them. For the CDR3, the DNA is TGTGCTCTTGGGGACTTAAACCCATATTCCCCTCGAAGGTACACCGATAAACTCATCTTT. Its protein product is CALGDLNPYSPRRYTDKLIF.

This clone has a count of ten or more. This chain links TRDV2 with TRDJ1; unclear D gene. There are 16 residues in the CDR3. Looked up from germline, CDR1 is GEAIGNYY and CDR2 is EKD. The V gene lost 2 bases and the J gene lost 1 base, with 16 bases spanning the gap. The CDR3 bases are TGTGCCTGTGACAAATCTACCCTCGACCCCACCGATAAACTCATCTTT. Protein product: CACDKSTLDPTDKLIF.

This clone was recorded a few times. The chain joins TRDV1 to TRDJ1; 12 nucleotides match TRDD3. The length of the CDR3 is 13 residues. CDR1 and CDR2 from the germline V gene are TSWWSYY and QGS. The ends lost 9 bases at V and 9 bases at J; junction bases unmatched: 8. For the CDR3, the DNA is TGTGCTCTGTGGCTGGGGGATACGGGGGAACTCATCTTT. It specifies CALWLGDTGELIF.

The V and J genes are TRDV1 and TRDJ1; no clear D gene. Trimming removed 2 bases at V and 5 bases at J, with 18 bases between. The germline V gene encodes CDR1 TSWWSYY and CDR2 QGS. The CDR3 has 16 amino acids. The CDR3 is CALGEIYYESADKLIF. CDR3 nucleotide sequence: TGTGCTCTTGGGGAAATTTATTACGAGTCCGCTGATAAACTCATCTTT.

The chain employs TRDV1 and TRDJ1; TRDD1 might be the D (5 bases). The germline V and J ends were trimmed by 0 bases and 10 bases, with 18 bases remaining between them. Germline CDR1 and CDR2: TSWWSYY and QGS. This CDR3 comprises 15 residues. The CDR3 reads CALGELSNPANRLIF. The CDR3 nucleotides read TGTGCTCTTGGGGAACTCTCGAACCCCGCGAATAGACTCATCTTT.

Of note for this clone: Germline is not matched at one junction end, which may reflect a read error. The chain joins TRDV1 to TRDJ1; tentatively, D is TRDD3 (5 bases). This CDR3 has 18 residues. Germline loops: CDR1 TSWWSYY, CDR2 QGS. This CDR3 is CAVGEPNPLPHITDKLIF. Written as DNA, the CDR3 is TGTGCTGTTGGGGAACCAAACCCTCTCCCGCACATCACCGATAAACTCATCTTT.

This clone ranks as medium-sized. The chain has TRDV2 and TRDJ1; possible D gene TRDD2, 5 bases. From germline, CDR1 is GEAIGNYY and CDR2 EKD. Deletions cut 2 bases from V and 0 bases from J, with 18 bases between. CDR3 length: 17 residues. The CDR3 protein is CACDNGPNIPDTDKLIF. The DNA of the CDR3 is TGTGCCTGTGACAACGGTCCTAACATCCCGGACACCGATAAACTCATCTTT.

This clone was seen more than once but under ten times. The chain links TRDV1 to TRDJ1, with 12 bases that match TRDD3. Germline CDR1 reads TSWWSYY; CDR2 reads QGS. Unmatched junction bases numbered 33, after V lost 4 bases and J lost 3 bases. This CDR3 has 25 amino acids. The CDR3 bases are TGTGCTCTTGGGGTCCCGGCCTCTCCCCCTGGAACTGGGGGATACCCCCTCAACTATTCCGATAAACTCATCTTT. Protein: CALGVPASPPGTGGYPLNYSDKLIF.

V usage is TRDV1 and J usage is TRDJ1; 9 nucleotides match TRDD3. The CDR3 is 23 residues long. The V and J ends lost 0 bases and 0 bases, in that order; junction bases with no gene match: 23. Germline CDR1 and CDR2: TSWWSYY and QGS. CDR3 sequence: CALGELGNSYQGGYPQYTDKLIF. The CDR3 DNA is TGTGCTCTTGGGGAACTAGGAAATTCCTACCAGGGGGGATACCCCCAGTACACCGATAAACTCATCTTT.

This rearrangement joins TRDV1 to TRDJ1; TRDD3 matches 12 bases. The CDR3 has 21 residues. Losses at the gene ends were 6 bases for V and 0 bases for J; bases not matched to a gene: 20. Germline V gives CDR1 TSWWSYY, CDR2 QGS. The CDR3 region has the DNA TGTGCTCTTGGTTACTACTCCGTACTGGGGGATACTTCCATGTACACCGATAAACTCATCTTT. Its protein is CALGYYSVLGDTSMYTDKLIF.

This clone was observed a handful of times. V and J are TRDV1 and TRDJ1, with TRDD2 identical over 7 bases. V was clipped by 5 bases and J by 4 bases; unmatched bases: 19. CDR1 and CDR2 from the germline V gene are TSWWSYY and QGS. The CDR3 is 18 amino acids. The CDR3 DNA reads as TGTGCTCTTGGGATTTTCCTACCCCATACCCCGAATTACGATAAACTCATCTTT. Amino acid sequence: CALGIFLPHTPNYDKLIF.

V and J are TRDV1 and TRDJ1; 10 bases are a match to TRDD3. Per germline, CDR1 TSWWSYY and CDR2 QGS. CDR3 length: 21 residues. V trimming: 1 base; J trimming: 3 bases; junction bases outside the gene matches: 20. The CDR3 here is CALGEHLAPDEGDTASDKLIF. CDR3 in DNA: TGTGCTCTTGGGGAACACCTGGCCCCTGATGAGGGGGATACGGCCTCCGATAAACTCATCTTT.

This chain links TRDV1 with TRDJ1; D is perhaps TRDD3 (7 bases). CDR1 TSWWSYY and CDR2 QGS come from the germline V gene. V was trimmed by 1 base and J by 0 bases, leaving 30 bases between them. The CDR3 is 22 residues long. The CDR3 nucleotides read TGTGCTCTTGGGGAACGGAGGTCCTACAAAAAGGGGATATACCCGTACACCGATAAACTCATCTTT. This encodes CALGERRSYKKGIYPYTDKLIF.

Only a few counts were recorded for this clone. V usage is TRDV1 and J usage is TRDJ1, with 10 bases fitting TRDD3. CDR1 and CDR2 from the germline V gene are TSWWSYY and QGS. The CDR3 is made up of 26 amino acids. The trim removed 0 bases at V and 0 bases at J, leaving 31 bases unmatched. CDR3 region: CALGELDPINAGGYYRASEYTDKLIF. In DNA, the CDR3 is TGTGCTCTTGGGGAACTAGACCCGATCAATGCTGGGGGATATTACCGGGCCAGTGAGTACACCGATAAACTCATCTTT.

The V and J genes are TRDV1 and TRDJ1, with TRDD3 as a possible D gene (5 bases). Germline V CDR1 and CDR2: TSWWSYY, QGS. Trimming shortened V by 4 bases and J by 3 bases, and 27 bases separated the two germline ends. This CDR3 contains 19 residues. The CDR3 coding sequence is TGTGCTCTTGGGGGACTCCCTCCCGAACAGGGGAAGGAAGCCGATAAACTCATCTTT. It codes for CALGGLPPEQGKEADKLIF.

V is TRDV1 and J is TRDJ1, with D unresolved. The V and J ends lost 2 bases and 0 bases respectively, with 16 bases between them. Germline assignment: CDR1 TSWWSYY and CDR2 QGS. The CDR3 is 17 residues long. The DNA of the CDR3 is TGTGCTCTTGGGGAAACCCTAATACCCAAGTACACCGATAAACTCATCTTT. As protein: CALGETLIPKYTDKLIF.

The sample holds a few counts of this clone. V gene TRDV1 combines with J gene TRDJ1; D remains unclear. The CDR3 is 20 amino acids. The ends were cut back, 1 base at V and 4 bases at J, with 28 bases in the middle. Germline V gene sequence: CDR1 TSWWSYY, CDR2 QGS. The CDR3 DNA reads TGTGCTCTTGGGGAACCCCGTAGCCCCGGCCTCATGCGGAGCGGCGATAAACTCATCTTT. The encoded protein is CALGEPRSPGLMRSGDKLIF.

This clone was found a few times. This chain joins TRDV1 and TRDJ1; 7 positions match TRDD2. This CDR3 is 20 amino acids long. CDR1 and CDR2 (germline): TSWWSYY, QGS. The trim removed 3 bases at V and 0 bases at J, leaving 19 bases unmatched. CDR3 nucleotides: TGTGCTCTTGGGGATCCCGTCCTTCCTCCGGGGTGTTCCCACACCGATAAACTCATCTTT. It is translated as CALGDPVLPPGCSHTDKLIF.

This clone was observed many times. J is TRDJ1 and V is TRDV2; D is possibly TRDD3 (6 bases). The ends were cut back, 0 bases at V and 4 bases at J, with 14 bases in the middle. In germline, CDR1 is GEAIGNYY, CDR2 EKD. The CDR3 has 15 amino acids. CDR3 sequence reads: CACDTEGGAYDKLIF. The CDR3 DNA sequence: TGTGCCTGTGACACCGAGGGGGGAGCCTACGATAAACTCATCTTT.

The genes are TRDV1 and TRDJ1, with 9 bases aligning to TRDD2. The trim removed 2 bases at V and 0 bases at J, leaving 25 bases unmatched. CDR1 is TSWWSYY and CDR2 is QGS in the germline V gene. CDR3 length: 23 amino acids. The CDR3 region is CALGEMAFLRRLSPSPYTDKLIF. Here the CDR3 DNA reads TGTGCTCTTGGGGAAATGGCCTTCCTACGTAGGCTGAGCCCTTCTCCGTACACCGATAAACTCATCTTT.

This chain joins TRDV1 and TRDJ1; D possibly corresponds to TRDD3 (6 bases). The germline V gene has CDR1 TSWWSYY and CDR2 QGS. This CDR3 contains 16 residues. Trimming shortened V by 1 base and J by 0 bases, and 12 bases separated the two germline ends. The CDR3 DNA sequence: TGTGCTCTTGGGGAACCAGCGATGGGGGACACCGATAAACTCATCTTT. Translating gives CALGEPAMGDTDKLIF.